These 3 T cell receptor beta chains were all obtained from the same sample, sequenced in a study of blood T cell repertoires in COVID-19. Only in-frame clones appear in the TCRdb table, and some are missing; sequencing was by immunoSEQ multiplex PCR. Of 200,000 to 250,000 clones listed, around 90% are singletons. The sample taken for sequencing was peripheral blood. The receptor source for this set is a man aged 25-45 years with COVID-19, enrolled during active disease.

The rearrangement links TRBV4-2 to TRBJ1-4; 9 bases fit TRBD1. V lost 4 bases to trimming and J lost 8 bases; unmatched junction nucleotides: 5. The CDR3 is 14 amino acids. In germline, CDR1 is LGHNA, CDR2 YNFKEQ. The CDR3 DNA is TGTGCCAGCAGCCCGGGACAGGGTGGCGAAAAACTGTTTTTT. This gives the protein CASSPGQGGEKLFF.

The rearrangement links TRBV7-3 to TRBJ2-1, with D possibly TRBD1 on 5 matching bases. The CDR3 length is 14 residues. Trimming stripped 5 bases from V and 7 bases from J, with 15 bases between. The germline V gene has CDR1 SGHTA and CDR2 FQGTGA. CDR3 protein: CASSPNQGPNEQFF. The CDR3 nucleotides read TGTGCCAGCAGCCCAAATCAGGGCCCTAATGAGCAGTTCTTC.

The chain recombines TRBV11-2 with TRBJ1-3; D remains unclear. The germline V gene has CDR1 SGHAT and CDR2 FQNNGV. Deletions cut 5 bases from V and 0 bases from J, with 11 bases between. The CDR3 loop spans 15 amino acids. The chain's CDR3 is CASSPRVSSGNTIYF. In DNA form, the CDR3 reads TGTGCCAGCAGCCCCCGGGTGAGCTCTGGAAACACCATATATTTT.